Listed below are T cell receptor beta chains from one sample, sequenced in a study of blood T cell repertoires in COVID-19. The protocol was immunoSEQ multiplex PCR, while the TCRdb copy is restricted to in-frame clones and leaves out a portion. This sample has roughly 350,000 clones, with around 87% found just once. Sequenced: peripheral blood. These receptors all stem from a woman under 40 with COVID-19, enrolled during active disease. CDR3s include the opening cysteine and the closing phenylalanine or tryptophan. Fields, in order: V gene, J gene, CDR3 protein.

TRBV14,TRBJ2-3,CASSQSDTQYF
TRBV6-6,TRBJ1-5,CASSSRDRGRDQPQHF
TRBV19,TRBJ1-1,CASSIDLAAEAFF
TRBV14,TRBJ2-2,CASSRHLIHNTGELFF
TRBV7-6,TRBJ1-1,CASSLGGGNTEAFF
TRBV3-1/TRBV3-2,TRBJ2-2,CASSQTAGTGELFF
TRBV4-1,TRBJ2-5,CASSQAGLAGEPETQYF
TRBV13,TRBJ2-5,CASSLADQETQYF
TRBV2,TRBJ1-2,CASSEVAGQAHSGYTF
TRBV4-3,TRBJ2-2,CASSQESASGNTGELFF
TRBV5-5,TRBJ1-2,CASSLSTDTNYGYTF
TRBV7-6,TRBJ1-4,CASRGGSNEKLFF
TRBV24-1,TRBJ1-4,CATSDPGQNEKLFF
TRBV4-2,TRBJ1-1,CASSQEGVGQGNTEAFF
TRBV2,TRBJ2-7,CASRRGQGVHEQYF
TRBV28,TRBJ1-5,CASSLDRENQPQHF
TRBV27,TRBJ2-7,CASSAPGLALYEQYF
TRBV9,TRBJ2-7,CASSAGQGGYEQYF
TRBV12-5,TRBJ2-5,CASAIRLAGGKEETQYF
TRBV4-1,TRBJ1-2,CASSRRDTDNYGYTF
TRBV7-6,TRBJ2-5,CASSFSLSGRGETQYF
TRBV6-5,TRBJ2-7,CASSYLAGGKPYEQYF
TRBV28,TRBJ2-2,CASTRSVNTGELFF
TRBV5-5,TRBJ2-5,CASSLLAEETQYF
TRBV28,TRBJ1-5,CASSSTGGNLNQPQHF
TRBV5-4,TRBJ1-5,CASSRDRDGQPQHF
TRBV28,TRBJ1-5,CASSLPGGGSQPQHF
TRBV5-1,TRBJ1-2,CASSFSEEGYTF
TRBV2,TRBJ1-5,CASSEGDGRPQHF
TRBV28,TRBJ2-7,CASSEGGDEQYF
TRBV7-3,TRBJ2-7,CASTDGLPDSEQYF
TRBV11-3,TRBJ1-6,CASSLTSGRGSPLHF
TRBV7-2,TRBJ2-5,CASSPRTASHLETQYF
TRBV5-1,TRBJ1-2,CASSQPQGDGYTF
TRBV6-5,TRBJ2-1,CASSYSILAVYNEQFF
TRBV19,TRBJ2-7,CASSTLSSYEQYF
TRBV28,TRBJ1-1,CASSSGTGGADTEAFF
TRBV29-1,TRBJ1-2,CSAALRGGSYGYTF
TRBV29-1,TRBJ1-1,CSVEDAGTLSTEAFF
TRBV9,TRBJ2-3,CASSLRGGGASTDTQYF
TRBV28,TRBJ2-2,CASSLGTADTGELFF
TRBV7-2,TRBJ2-3,CASSLRTSSTDTQYF
TRBV9,TRBJ1-6,CASSVEGDNSPLHF
TRBV27,TRBJ2-1,CASSLQGAHNEQFF
TRBV6-1,TRBJ2-7,CASSEGVGALYEQYF
TRBV28,TRBJ2-7,CASSLSGDRGYEQYF
TRBV28,TRBJ2-3,CASSLGGRGVTDTQYF
TRBV30,TRBJ2-7,CAWGDGTGGYEQYF
TRBV7-8,TRBJ2-7,CASSLVGAGSGSHEQYF
TRBV5-5,TRBJ1-1,CASSPGVARTEAFF
TRBV6-4,TRBJ1-1,CASSPSWQGAEAFF
TRBV9,TRBJ2-7,CASSRGGNEQYF
TRBV2,TRBJ2-7,CASKVVSGRAYEQYF